A selection of T cell receptor beta chains follows, all from one sample in a study of T cell repertoires in cytomegalovirus infection. One entry per CDR3 protein results from TCRdb running MiXCR on the reads. This sample has approximately 700,000 distinct CDR3 sequences, with approximately 40% found just once. Source material: PBMCs. Receptor source: a human donor in good health (CMV status not recorded). Some clones in this sample may be carry-over from other donors' samples. Both conserved end residues are trimmed from each CDR3.

j_gene | v_gene | len | CDR3aa
TRBJ2-1 | TRBV10-3 | 14 | AISGLAGGNSYEQF
TRBJ1-5 | TRBV28 | 11 | ASLQGRGQPQH
TRBJ2-2 | TRBV10-3 | 10 | AIGSGTGELF
TRBJ1-2 | TRBV12-3/TRBV12-4 | 13 | ASIHPGTEIYGYT
TRBJ2-1 | TRBV7-9 | 15 | ASSQPRRDNSYNEQF
TRBJ2-2 | TRBV19 | 14 | ASSREQGTNTGELF
TRBJ1-2 | TRBV27 | 12 | ASSENTGASGYT
TRBJ1-1 | TRBV29-1 | 12 | SVRKGAVNTEAF
TRBJ1-2 | TRBV11-2 | 12 | ASSSRGYGYGYT
TRBJ1-1 | TRBV20-1 | 11 | SAIPGLNTEAF
TRBJ2-3 | TRBV7-8 | 13 | ASSLTSGRADTQY
NA | TRBV15 | 13 | ATSRGVTGFNEQY
TRBJ2-7 | TRBV7-2 | 18 | ASSFLGTSGRARSGNEQY
TRBJ2-3 | TRBV20-1 | 15 | SAGDLDRDLTPDTQY